This T cell receptor beta chain is drawn from a study of T cells expressing NK-cell markers. Study-level background: Sorted T-cell subsets CD3+CD56+NKG2C+, CD3+CD56+NKG2C- and CD3+CD56-NKG2C+ were TCR beta-sequenced.

Study-wide points: Leadership of the CD3+CD56-NKG2C+ fraction also belonged to these clonotypes in a handful of donors. In a group of several donors, dominant NKG2C+ clonotypes represented about 1.0-8% of CD8+ T cells.

The CDR3 runs to 13 residues. Germline lookup yields CDR1 SQVTM and CDR2 ANQGSEA. A remark on this clonotype: The antigen is not known.

TCRdb reprocessed the 5' RACE reads and stores each CDR3 protein as one record, lacking DNA. In total, the table holds 550,000 to 600,000 distinct CDR3 sequences. Sequencing input: blood T cells: a sorted CD56 or NKG2C T cell subset, CD4+ or CD8+ T cells, or bulk PBMC T cells (not recorded which). The TCR sequence derives from a man between 18 and 35 years old in good health. The chain combines TRBV29-1 with TRBJ2-7; absent DNA, TCRdb's TRBD2 call cannot be checked. The CDR3 region is CSATGLDSYEQYF.